The clone carrying this TCR beta chain was found many times. Its antigen is unknown. The data belong to a study of T cells in Graves' hyperthyroidism and ophthalmopathy. Study observations and caveats: Separation of ophthalmopathy from stable hyperthyroidism was achieved by a 13 V-J model.

An absence of ophthalmopathy progression within 18 months meant stable Graves' hyperthyroidism. Uncontrolled infection, other autoimmune disease, pregnancy and lactation each barred patients from inclusion. It was over 9.5 ml of fresh peripheral blood that supplied the PBMCs. TCR beta CDR3 regions were amplified from RNA transcripts. The HTBI primer set was used in a first-round RT-PCR of the TCR CDR3. In TCRdb, the multiplex PCR reads were re-called with MiXCR into one record per CDR3 protein. This table has about 360,000 distinct CDR3 sequences, about 13% appearing once. V dropped 5 bases and J dropped 4 bases, with 12 bases sitting between them. The V gene's germline CDR1 is SEHNR and CDR2 FQNEAQ (reference sequence). The CDR3 has 13 residues.

The gene calls are TRBV7-9 and TRBJ2-7; D is perhaps TRBD2 (5 bases). Sequencing was done on a sample of blood. The sequence derives from a woman aged 18-30 years with Graves' hyperthyroidism. CDR3 residues: CASSPSRRYEQYF. CDR3 coding DNA: TGTGCCAGCAGCCCGTCGCGGAGGTACGAGCAGTACTTC.